This T cell receptor (beta chain) was documented in a study of shared clonotypes between healthy human individuals. Study-wide results and caveats: The study found lower generation probabilities in non-shared clonotypes than in those shared by all four donors.

This CDR3 contains 15 residues. Looked up from germline, CDR1 is MNHNY and CDR2 is SVGAGI (reference sequence). The V gene lost 4 bases and the J gene lost 0 bases, with 10 bases spanning the gap. Details on this clone: Antigen specificity is unknown.

This table comes from immunoSEQ multiplex PCR, and its TCRdb copy is limited to in-frame clones, with some not included. Here the sample spans about 1.1 million clones, approximately 75% being singletons. This clonotype was sampled from a man younger than 30 in good health. Some clones in this sample may be carry-over from other donors' samples. V is TRBV6-6 and J is TRBJ1-3; D is undetermined. Material for sequencing was memory CD4+ T cells from PBMCs. Subset indicated: CD45RA-negative fraction. The CDR3 here is CASSSLDGSGNTIYF. Written as DNA, the CDR3 is TGTGCCAGCAGTTCGTTGGACGGCTCTGGAAACACCATATATTTT.